This T cell receptor (beta chain) was identified in a study of T cells in Graves' hyperthyroidism and ophthalmopathy. The study, taken as a whole, reports: Stable hyperthyroidism was told apart from ophthalmopathy by a model built on 13 V-J features.

Uncontrolled infection, other autoimmune disease, pregnancy or lactation excluded patients. RNA transcripts gave rise to amplified TCR beta CDR3 regions. A first-round RT-PCR of the TCR CDR3 used the HTBI primer set. A single record per CDR3 protein comes from TCRdb applying MiXCR to the multiplex PCR reads. The table shows about 660,000 distinct CDR3 sequences, with just under 45% occurring only once. Germline values: CDR1 SQVTM, CDR2 ANQGSEA. The CDR3 runs to 12 residues. J lost 5 bases, V lost 6 bases, and 7 bases had no gene match. With regard to this clonotype: The antigen is not known.

Sequenced material: peripheral blood or thyroid tissue (not recorded which). J is TRBJ2-7 and V is TRBV29-1; 7 nucleotides match TRBD2. The receptor was isolated from an adult man with Graves' disease, either hyperthyroidism or ophthalmopathy (not recorded which). This CDR3 reads CSVGGGTHEQYF. As DNA, the CDR3 is TGCAGCGTGGGCGGGGGTACACACGAGCAGTACTTC.